A selection of T cell receptor beta chains follows, all from one sample in a study of blood T cell repertoires in COVID-19. Libraries were prepared by immunoSEQ multiplex PCR; TCRdb keeps only in-frame clonotypes and omits some of them. The table shows over 150,000 clones, with around four fifths occurring only once. Source material: peripheral blood. These receptors all come from a woman older than 75 with COVID-19, enrolled during active disease. The CDR3 runs from the conserved cysteine through the conserved F or W. Each record gives: V gene, J gene, D gene, clone size, CDR3 DNA, CDR3 protein. A D gene is named only where the DNA matches it firmly. Only some rows state a clone size, as once, few, many or a class for expanded clones.

TRBV30	TRBJ2-2	NA	NA	TGTGCCTGGAGTGTGAGCAGGCACACCGGGGAGCTGTTTTTT	CAWSVSRHTGELFF
TRBV7-8	TRBJ2-2	NA	many	TGTGCCAGCAGCTCATTGAACACCGGGGAGCTGTTTTTT	CASSSLNTGELFF
TRBV3-1/TRBV3-2	TRBJ2-3	NA	once	TGTGCCAGCAGCCAAACTACTAGCACAGATACGCAGTATTTT	CASSQTTSTDTQYF
TRBV6-5	TRBJ2-5	TRBD2	once	TGTGCCAGCTGGACTAGCGGGGGACAAGAGACCCAGTACTTC	CASWTSGGQETQYF
TRBV4-3	TRBJ1-2	NA	NA	TGCGCCAGCAGCCCCAGCCTAGACCCTAACTATGGCTACACCTTC	CASSPSLDPNYGYTF
TRBV7-9	TRBJ2-4	NA	NA	TGTGCCAGCAGCTATTGGCTAGGAAATAAAAGAATAGCCAAAAACATTCAGTACTTC	CASSYWLGNKRIAKNIQYF
TRBV7-6	TRBJ2-2	NA	once	TGTGCCAGCAGCTTAGGAGAGGCTAGCTGGGGGGAGCTGTTTTTT	CASSLGEASWGELFF
TRBV6-2/TRBV6-3	TRBJ1-5	TRBD1	NA	TGTGCCAGCAGTCGGGACAGGGTCCTTCAGCCCCAGCATTTT	CASSRDRVLQPQHF
TRBV10-3	TRBJ1-2	TRBD1	NA	TGTGCCATCAGTGGTCCGGGACAGAAAATCGATGGCTACACCTTC	CAISGPGQKIDGYTF
TRBV9	TRBJ2-5	NA	NA	TGTGCCAGCAGCGTACGTTTCAGGGACAAAGAGACCCAGTACTTC	CASSVRFRDKETQYF
TRBV7-3	TRBJ2-3	TRBD2	NA	TGTGCCAGCAGCTCCCCAGCGGGGCGCAGCACAGATACGCAGTATTTT	CASSSPAGRSTDTQYF
TRBV24-1	TRBJ2-5	TRBD2	NA	TGTGCCACCAGTGATTTCGGGCTAGCGGGGGGCGGGGAGACCCAGTACTTC	CATSDFGLAGGGETQYF
TRBV21-1	TRBJ2-7	NA	NA	TGTGCCAGCAGACAAGAGCGGGAGCCAACCTACGAGCAGTACTTC	CASRQEREPTYEQYF
TRBV5-1	TRBJ1-2	TRBD1	once	TGCGCCAGCAGCTCGAGGACAGGCCCCGCTAACTATGGCTACACCTTC	CASSSRTGPANYGYTF
TRBV2	TRBJ2-1	TRBD2	few	TGTGCCAGCAGGGAAGCAGCGGGATCCTACAATGAGCAGTTCTTC	CASREAAGSYNEQFF
TRBV6-2/TRBV6-3	TRBJ2-7	TRBD2	NA	TGTGCCAGCAGTGCGGGGGGGGCCCTCTACGAGCAGTACTTC	CASSAGGALYEQYF
TRBV6-6	TRBJ1-2	TRBD1	NA	TGTGCCAGCAGTTACACCGGGACAGGGGGAAGGTACACCTTC	CASSYTGTGGRYTF
TRBV5-1	TRBJ1-2	NA	NA	TGCGCCAGCAGCCTCTGGGCAGACCCAAGAACTAACTATGGCTACACCTTC	CASSLWADPRTNYGYTF
TRBV6-4	TRBJ2-2	TRBD2	NA	TGTGCCAGCAGTGACTCTTTCCTAGCGGGGAACACCGGGGAGCTGTTTTTT	CASSDSFLAGNTGELFF
TRBV5-5	TRBJ2-1	NA	NA	TGTGCCAGCAGCTTGGCCGGTTCCTACAATGAGCAGTTCTTC	CASSLAGSYNEQFF
TRBV18	TRBJ2-5	TRBD1	NA	TGTGCCAGCTCACCAGCCCCAGGGGGTGAGACCCAGTACTTC	CASSPAPGGETQYF
TRBV19	TRBJ1-4	TRBD1	NA	TGTGCCAGTAATATGGGACAGACTAATGAAAAACTGTTTTTT	CASNMGQTNEKLFF
TRBV7-9	TRBJ2-7	TRBD1	NA	TGTGCCAGCAGCTCGACACAACCCAGGGGGCGAGGCTACGAGCAGTACTTC	CASSSTQPRGRGYEQYF
TRBV5-1	TRBJ2-7	TRBD1	NA	TGCGCCAGCAGCTGGACAGGGGGCTTGTACGAGCAGTACTTC	CASSWTGGLYEQYF
TRBV5-1	TRBJ2-5	TRBD1	NA	TGCGCCAGCAGCGTGACAGGGGGCGGAGAGACCCAGTACTTC	CASSVTGGGETQYF
TRBV18	TRBJ2-7	TRBD2	NA	TGTGCCAGCTCACCACTTCCAGCGGGAGTTACCTACGAGCAGTACTTC	CASSPLPAGVTYEQYF
TRBV28	TRBJ1-5	NA	NA	TGTGCCAGCAACTTGAGGACAGCTCAGCCCCAGCATTTT	CASNLRTAQPQHF